One and the same sample provided the 25 T cell receptor beta chains below, sequenced in a study of T cell repertoires in ileal Crohn's disease. Sequenced by immunoSEQ multiplex PCR; TCRdb stores in-frame clones only, minus some. The sample holds about 15,000 clones; about 60% are singletons and the top ten take 6.5%. The sequenced material came from ileal tissue. Every receptor here comes from an adult with Crohn's disease.

The genes are TRBV5-6 and TRBJ2-1; TRBD1 matches at 7 bases. V lost 3 bases and J lost 1; bases outside the gene matches: 4. Germline V gives CDR1 SGHDT, CDR2 YYEEEE. The CDR3 has 15 amino acids. CDR3: CASSSWDSSYNEQFF. For the CDR3, the DNA is TGTGCCAGCAGCTCCTGGGACAGTTCCTACAATGAGCAGTTCTTC.

V gene TRBV5-4 combines with J gene TRBJ2-1, with a possible D match to TRBD2 (6 bases). The length of the CDR3 is 14 residues. The V gene's germline CDR1 is SGHNT and CDR2 YYREEE (reference sequence). The V and J ends lost 2 bases and 8 bases respectively, with 14 bases between them. The CDR3 is CASSFPGGTDEQFF. The CDR3 region has the DNA TGTGCCAGCAGCTTTCCCGGCGGGACGGATGAGCAGTTCTTC.

This chain uses TRBV6-1 with TRBJ1-5; D not resolved. Trimming shortened V by 2 bases and J by 0 bases, and 2 bases separated the two germline ends. The CDR3 covers 13 residues. CDR1 and CDR2 (germline): MNHNS, SASEGT. DNA of the CDR3: TGTGCCAGCAGTGAACTTAGCAATCAGCCCCAGCATTTT. The encoded protein is CASSELSNQPQHF.

This clone was counted once. V is TRBV6-5 and J is TRBJ1-1; D is ambiguous. Germline V gene data show CDR1 as MNHEY and CDR2 as SVGAGI. V lost 7 bases and J lost 2, with 14 bases in between. The CDR3 length is 14 residues. The CDR3 loop reads CASTSIQANTEAFF. For the CDR3, the DNA is TGTGCCAGCACCTCCATCCAGGCCAACACTGAAGCTTTCTTT.

There are a few counts of this clone. The CDR3 reads CASSLLDRDTEAFF. CDR3 nucleotide sequence: TGTGCCAGCAGCTTACTCGACAGGGATACTGAAGCTTTCTTT. V and J are TRBV5-6 and TRBJ1-1; TRBD1 agrees at 7 bases. V dropped 2 bases and J dropped 5; count of bases not matched to a gene: 6. The CDR3 has 14 residues. Germline V gives CDR1 SGHDT, CDR2 YYEEEE.

This clone was detected only a few times. The V gene is TRBV5-4, the J gene TRBJ2-5; 7 bases are a match to TRBD2. V shed 4 bases, J shed 5 bases, and the junction held 20 bases outside the gene matches. Germline lookup yields CDR1 SGHNT and CDR2 YYREEE (reference sequence). The CDR3 is made up of 18 amino acids. CDR3 DNA: TGTGCCAGCAGCGTATACCGGTCTAGCGGTCTGTGGGCGGAGACCCAGTACTTC. This encodes CASSVYRSSGLWAETQYF.

This clone was counted between two and nine times. V and J are TRBV28 and TRBJ1-2, with 12 bases that match TRBD1. The CDR3 has 15 amino acids. Germline values: CDR1 MDHEN, CDR2 SYDVKM. V lost 5 bases to trimming and J lost 3 bases; unmatched junction nucleotides: 4. CDR3 DNA: TGTGCCAGCAGTCCTGGGACAGGGGGCTACTATGGCTACACCTTC. Translation gives CASSPGTGGYYGYTF.

V is TRBV4-2 and J is TRBJ1-4; no clear D gene. This CDR3 comprises 15 residues. Germline V CDR1 and CDR2: LGHNA, YNFKEQ. V was clipped by 0 bases and J by 2 bases, with 7 bases between them. This chain's CDR3 is CASSQDFQTNEKLFF. CDR3 sequence (DNA): TGTGCCAGCAGCCAAGATTTTCAGACTAATGAAAAACTGTTTTTT.

This clone was counted only a few times. This chain uses TRBV7-2 with TRBJ2-2; 7 nucleotides line up with TRBD2. The CDR3 length is 16 residues. With V trimmed by 1 base and J by 1 base, 3 bases remained unmatched. Germline assignment: CDR1 SGHTA and CDR2 FQGNSA. CDR3 loop: CASSLVRGRNTGELFF. CDR3 DNA: TGTGCCAGCAGCTTAGTTCGCGGGAGGAACACCGGGGAGCTGTTTTTT.

This chain connects TRBV27 to TRBJ2-3; D may be TRBD2 (6 bases). This CDR3 region has 15 residues. Deletions cut 0 bases from V and 8 bases from J, with 15 bases between. The germline CDR1 and CDR2 sequences are MNHEY and SMNVEV (reference sequence). The CDR3, as DNA: TGTGCCAGCAGTTTATCGAGGCGGGGTGAAGGTACGCAGTATTTT. Its protein product is CASSLSRRGEGTQYF.

The CDR3 loop is CASSRGLAGYGEQFF. CDR3 nucleotide sequence: TGTGCCAGCAGCCGAGGACTAGCGGGATACGGTGAGCAGTTCTTC. The rearrangement uses TRBV7-7 and TRBJ2-1; TRBD2 aligns across 12 bases. V lost 5 bases to trimming and J lost 9 bases; unmatched junction nucleotides: 8. Germline-derived CDR1 and CDR2 are SSHAT and FNYEAQ (reference sequence). The CDR3 totals 15 residues.

The chain links TRBV28 to TRBJ1-4, with a weak D call TRBD1 (6 bases). Deletions cut 4 bases from V and 6 bases from J, with 15 bases between. In germline, CDR1 is MDHEN, CDR2 SYDVKM. This CDR3 contains 15 residues. In DNA form, the CDR3 reads TGTGCCAGCAGTTCCCCGGGGGGCGGCGATGAAAAACTGTTTTTT. Translated, it gives CASSSPGGGDEKLFF. The whole variable domain, remainder taken from reference TRBV28 and TRBJ1-4, is DVKVTQSSRYLVKRTGEKVFLECVQDMDHENMFWYRQDPGLGLRLIYFSYDVKMKEKGDIPEGYSVSREKKERFSLILESASTNQTSMYLCASSSPGGGDEKLFFGSGTQLSVL.

The V gene is TRBV15, the J gene TRBJ2-2; the match to TRBD2 covers 11 bases. The CDR3 consists of 15 residues. The junction had 3 bases not matched to a gene; V was cut back by 8 bases and J by 1 base. Germline V gene sequence: CDR1 LNHNV, CDR2 YYDKDF (reference sequence). Here the CDR3 reads CATSGTSGNTGELFF. In DNA form, the CDR3 reads TGTGCCACCTCGGGGACTAGCGGGAACACCGGGGAGCTGTTTTTT. The variable domain in full, with the rest retrieved from reference TRBV15 and TRBJ2-2, is DAMVIQNPRYQVTQFGKPVTLSCSQTLNHNVMYWYQQKSSQAPKLLFHYYDKDFNNEADTPDNFQSRRPNTSFCFLDIRSPGLGDTAMYLCATSGTSGNTGELFFGEGSRLTVL.

The rearrangement joins TRBV6-1 to TRBJ1-2, with TRBD1 matching 9 bases. Germline CDR1 is MNHNS and CDR2 is SASEGT. The CDR3 extends over 15 amino acids. V lost 0 bases and J lost 8; bases outside the gene matches: 7. CDR3 protein: CASSEAGTGSWGYTF. Written as DNA, the CDR3 is TGTGCCAGCAGTGAAGCGGGGACAGGGTCTTGGGGCTACACCTTC.

V gene TRBV5-4 combines with J gene TRBJ2-3; 7 nucleotides line up with TRBD1. V lost 2 bases, J lost 8 bases, and 8 bases stayed unmatched. There are 14 residues in the CDR3. Germline V gene data show CDR1 as SGHNT and CDR2 as YYREEE (reference sequence). The CDR3 here is CASSFGQEVFTQYF. The DNA for the CDR3 is TGTGCCAGCAGCTTCGGACAGGAAGTCTTTACGCAGTATTTT.

This chain links TRBV30 with TRBJ1-2, with D uncertain. The CDR3 length is 13 residues. V lost 1 base to trimming and J lost 3 bases, with 9 bases between them. Germline CDR1 is GTSNPN and CDR2 is SVGIG (reference sequence). CDR3 coding DNA: TGTGCCTGGAGTGGGCCAGACTACTATGGCTACACCTTC. Its translation: CAWSGPDYYGYTF. The full variable domain, rest sourced from reference TRBV30 and TRBJ1-2, is SQTIHQWPATLVQPVGSPLSLECTVEGTSNPNLYWYRQAAGRGLQLLFYSVGIGQISSEVPQNLSASRPQDRQFILSSKKLLLSDSGFYLCAWSGPDYYGYTFGSGTRLTVV.

The gene calls are TRBV5-1 and TRBJ2-1, with D possibly being TRBD2 (5 bases). The CDR3 extends over 15 amino acids. Germline V gives CDR1 SGHRS, CDR2 YFSETQ. V was pared by 0 bases and J by 2 bases, with 9 bases between. The CDR3 reads CASSLVASTYNEQFF. CDR3 DNA sequence: TGCGCCAGCAGCTTGGTGGCTAGCACCTACAATGAGCAGTTCTTC.

CDR3 in amino acids: CASSPSGAYEQYF. The CDR3 nucleotides read TGCGCCAGCAGCCCTAGCGGGGCCTACGAGCAGTACTTC. The chain joins TRBV5-1 to TRBJ2-7; TRBD2 agrees at 9 bases. The V gene's germline CDR1 is SGHRS and CDR2 YFSETQ. Trimming cost V 4 bases and J 2 bases; bases outside gene matches: 1. The CDR3 has 13 residues.

The chain links TRBV2 to TRBJ1-5; TRBD1 is a possible D gene (5 bases). V was trimmed by 4 bases and J by 2 bases, leaving 12 bases between them. The CDR3 has 15 amino acids. CDR1 SNHLY and CDR2 FYNNEI come from the germline V gene. CDR3 amino acids: CASSAGGTGNQPQHF. The CDR3 DNA reads TGTGCCAGCAGTGCGGGGGGAACAGGCAATCAGCCCCAGCATTTT.

The rearrangement uses TRBV5-4 and TRBJ1-1, with TRBD1 matching over 9 bases. The CDR3 consists of 15 residues. Looked up from germline, CDR1 is SGHNT and CDR2 is YYREEE (reference sequence). The V gene end was trimmed by 3 bases and the J gene end by 6 bases; junction bases not matched to a gene: 9. The CDR3 loop is CASSSSTGGRPEAFF. The CDR3 nucleotides read TGTGCCAGCAGCTCCTCGACAGGGGGTCGACCTGAAGCTTTCTTT.

This chain uses TRBV18 with TRBJ2-1; the match to TRBD2 covers 13 bases. Germline V gene lookup returns CDR1 KGHSH and CDR2 LQKENI. With V trimmed by 2 bases and J by 9 bases, 4 bases remained unmatched. This CDR3 has 15 amino acids. DNA of the CDR3: TGTGCCAGCTCACCAGGACTAGCGGGAGTAAGTGAGCAGTTCTTC. Its protein product is CASSPGLAGVSEQFF.

A note on this clone: Other DNA sequences in this sample translate to the same CDR3. The V call is TRBV18, the J call TRBJ2-5; possibly TRBD2 for D (6 bases). Germline V gene lookup returns CDR1 KGHSH and CDR2 LQKENI. V lost 2 bases, J lost 5 bases, and 9 bases lay in between. The CDR3 covers 13 residues. DNA of the CDR3: TGTGCCAGCTCACCAGGGGGAGGCGAGACCCAGTACTTC. It yields the protein CASSPGGGETQYF.

This clone was counted between two and nine times. The J gene is TRBJ1-2, the V gene TRBV5-5; TRBD1 is a possible D gene (5 bases). CDR1 and CDR2 (germline): SGHKS, YYEKEE (reference sequence). Trimming left V 5 bases short and J 3 bases short, with 8 bases between. This CDR3 comprises 12 residues. The CDR3 DNA sequence: TGTGCCAGCAGGGGGCCGGACTATGGCTACACCTTC. Protein sequence: CASRGPDYGYTF.

J is TRBJ1-2 and V is TRBV28; TRBD1 might be the D (6 bases). Germline V gene data show CDR1 as MDHEN and CDR2 as SYDVKM. V lost 5 bases to trimming and J lost 4 bases, with 11 bases between them. The CDR3 length is 13 residues. The DNA of the CDR3 is TGTGCCAGCAGTGCAGGGGTCGGCTATGGCTACACCTTC. It translates to CASSAGVGYGYTF.

A single count supports this clone. The V and J genes are TRBV7-2 and TRBJ1-5; the match to TRBD1 covers 12 bases. The CDR3 totals 15 residues. J was trimmed by 5 bases and V by 5 bases; bases with no gene match: 4. Germline V lookup: CDR1 SGHTA, CDR2 FQGNSA. The CDR3 DNA is TGTGCCAGCAGCCCGGGGACAGGGGGCCATCAGCCCCAGCATTTT. Its translation is CASSPGTGGHQPQHF.